These 8 T cell receptor beta chains were sequenced from one sample in a study of shared clonotypes between healthy human individuals. Method: immunoSEQ multiplex PCR; TCRdb's copy keeps in-frame clones and lacks some. The sample contains roughly 2.2 million clones, around 92% of which appear only once. Specimen: naive CD4+ T cells from PBMCs. The subset was: CD45RA+ positively selected. These receptors originate from a young man in good health. Some clones in this sample may be carry-over from other donors' samples.

The chain couples TRBV7-2 to TRBJ2-7, with TRBD2 as a possible D gene (6 bases). Trimming took off 8 bases at V and 0 bases at J, with 14 bases between the two ends. Germline CDR1 SGHTA, CDR2 FQGNSA. CDR3 length: 14 residues. The CDR3 DNA reads TGTGCCAGCCAGACTAGGACGAGCTCCTACGAGCAGTACTTC. This codes for CASQTRTSSYEQYF.

This chain links TRBV7-2 with TRBJ2-2; 8 nucleotides match TRBD2. Per germline, CDR1 SGHTA and CDR2 FQGNSA. With V trimmed by 1 base and J by 6 bases, 4 bases remained unmatched. The CDR3 length is 15 residues. CDR3 bases: TGTGCCAGCAGCTTAGTTGGGACTAGTCCCGGGGAGCTGTTTTTT. Its protein product is CASSLVGTSPGELFF.

This chain links TRBV6-1 with TRBJ1-1; the D gene is possibly TRBD1 (5 bases). Germline lookup yields CDR1 MNHNS and CDR2 SASEGT. V was trimmed by 2 bases and J by 3 bases, leaving 13 bases between them. The CDR3 has 15 residues. This CDR3 reads CASSEKGQGDTEAFF. CDR3 DNA: TGTGCCAGCAGTGAAAAAGGGCAGGGAGACACTGAAGCTTTCTTT.

This chain joins TRBV29-1 and TRBJ2-1; 9 bases are shared with TRBD2. J was trimmed by 10 bases and V by 8 bases; bases with no gene match: 15. In germline, CDR1 is SQVTM, CDR2 ANQGSEA. The CDR3 is 14 residues long. The CDR3 protein is CSFLSRLAGKEQFF. DNA for the CDR3: TGCAGCTTCCTGTCCCGGCTAGCGGGAAAAGAGCAGTTCTTC.

The chain has TRBV4-3 and TRBJ2-7, with 7 positions matching TRBD1. Trimming took 3 bases from V and 3 from J; bases not matched to a gene: 8. The CDR3 contains 15 residues. Per germline, CDR1 LGHNA and CDR2 YSLEER. CDR3 nucleotides: TGCGCCAGCAGCCAGGTTACAGGGGTGGGCTACGAGCAGTACTTC. Its translation is CASSQVTGVGYEQYF.

The V and J genes are TRBV7-9 and TRBJ2-1, with D tentatively TRBD1 (5 bases). The CDR3 sequence is 16 residues long. Germline V gene lookup returns CDR1 SEHNR and CDR2 FQNEAQ (reference sequence). Between the trimmed V and J ends, which lost 1 base and 2 bases, there was a span of 12 bases. CDR3 amino acids: CASSLGGGGAYNEQFF. As DNA, the CDR3 is TGTGCCAGCAGCTTAGGGGGCGGTGGCGCCTACAATGAGCAGTTCTTC.

The chain combines TRBV6-5 with TRBJ1-4; 7 bases line up with TRBD1. The ends lost 7 bases at V and 8 bases at J; junction bases unmatched: 10. Germline values: CDR1 MNHEY, CDR2 SVGAGI. The CDR3 runs 14 residues. The CDR3 nucleotides are TGTGCCAGCAATCAGGGGGGAAGCCTAGAAAAACTGTTTTTT. Translated, it gives CASNQGGSLEKLFF.

This chain's CDR3 is CATSVLGGDYGYTF. In nucleotides, the CDR3 is TGTGCCACCAGCGTCCTGGGGGGGGACTATGGCTACACCTTC. The chain has TRBV15 and TRBJ1-2; tentatively, D is TRBD1 (5 bases). The CDR3 extends over 14 amino acids. Germline lookup yields CDR1 LNHNV and CDR2 YYDKDF (reference sequence). Trimming pared 5 bases from V and 3 bases from J, leaving 13 bases between.